This T cell receptor beta chain was obtained from a study of vaccination and CD4 T cells after COVID-19. The wider study: Participants received two doses of either BNT162b2 or mRNA-1273 vaccine.

This clonotype was detected only once. What it binds is unknown. The treatment denotes: roughly ten-day PBMC culture with coronavirus spike peptide pools or control peptides (ViraFEST assay). ViraFEST relied on peptide pools to expand antigen-specific T cells; the TCRs were sequenced afterward. Per-well cultures of two million PBMCs received 9 to 10 IU/ml IL-2 and around 10 ug/ml peptide pools. Cultured CD4+ T-cell DNA underwent Oncomine TCR Beta short-read sequencing. TCRdb independently ran MiXCR on the PCR reads; one entry per CDR3 protein. The sample has over 15,000 distinct CDR3 sequences, 70% to 80% seen once. Between the trimmed V and J ends, which lost 4 bases and 9 bases, there was a span of 15 bases. CDR1 is SGHDN, CDR2 FVKESK, per germline. The CDR3 totals 13 residues.

The chain links TRBV14 to TRBJ1-1; weak D call: TRBD1 (6 bases). Sequencing was carried out using CD4+ T cells from blood, cultured in vitro. The receptor comes from a human donor who had recovered from COVID-19. The chain's CDR3 is CASSRLDRRKAFF. The DNA for the CDR3 is TGTGCCAGCAGCCGGCTAGACAGGAGAAAAGCTTTCTTT. The full variable domain, with the rest looked up from reference TRBV14 and TRBJ1-1, is EAGVTQFPSHSVIEKGQTVTLRCDPISGHDNLYWYRRVMGKEIKFLLHFVKESKQDESGMPNNRFLAERTGGTYSTLKVQPAELEDSGVYFCASSRLDRRKAFFGQGTRLTVV.